This T cell receptor beta chain is from a study of control samples from healthy donors and cancer patients. This clone was found once. The ends lost 5 bases at V and 0 bases at J; junction bases unmatched: 3. The CDR3 contains 15 residues. Germline V CDR1 and CDR2: LNHDA, SQIVND (reference sequence). Assay used: immunoSEQ multiplex PCR; TCRdb lists only in-frame clones, some missing. The sample lists about 98,000 clones; 79% were seen once. The chain is built from TRBV19 and TRBJ2-3, with 9 positions matching TRBD2. The sequence was collected from a woman in her 30s in good health. The sample taken for sequencing was blood. The CDR3 DNA follows: TGTGCCAGTAGTTCCAGCGGGGGGAGCACAGATACGCAGTATTTT. This sequence encodes CASSSSGGSTDTQYF.